This T cell receptor (beta chain) comes out of a study of response to subunit inactivated influenza vaccine. TCRdb redid the calling of the RT-PCR reads with MiXCR, one entry per CDR3 protein. The sample shows 490,000 or so distinct CDR3 sequences, under 9% of them seen only once. The V and J ends lost 5 bases and 3 bases, in that order; junction bases with no gene match: 4. The V gene's germline CDR1 is MNHNS and CDR2 SASEGT. The CDR3 covers 16 residues. Study observations and caveats: It was suggested by the authors that few new T cells are recruited by each seasonal influenza vaccination.

This clonotype turned up a few times. Its cognate antigen is unknown. The receptor was isolated from a man between 45 and 75 years old who received an inactivated influenza vaccine. This chain joins TRBV6-1 and TRBJ1-6, with 10 bases lining up with TRBD1. Sequencing was performed on PBMCs from blood, taken less than 30 months after vaccination. The CDR3 loop reads CASSPGQGFYNSPLHF. For the CDR3, the DNA is TGTGCCAGCAGTCCGGGACAGGGGTTCTATAATTCACCCCTCCACTTT.